The clone carrying this T cell receptor (beta chain) was seen ten or more times. Its antigen is undetermined. The missing conserved phenylalanine or tryptophan at the end of this CDR3 makes a read error likely. The CDR3 has 16 amino acids. The germline V gene encodes CDR1 DFQATT and CDR2 SNEGSKA (reference sequence). The germline V and J ends were trimmed by 0 bases and 1 base, with 14 bases remaining between them. This sample is part of a study of metastatic and nonmetastatic thyroid tumors. Study-wide context: It was across blood and tumor or nodule tissue from malignant and benign thyroid patients that repertoires were compared. General study results and limits: Relative to benign nodules, malignant thyroid tumors were reportedly characterized by significantly elevated TCR beta diversity in blood and tumor.

Original data processing: Clinicopathological groups differed in CDR3, with these differences serving to build a distant-metastasis classifier for papillary thyroid cancer. MiXCR was used by TCRdb to re-call the PCR reads. The V and J calls follow TCRdb's processing rather than the paper's. The data show approximately 12,000 clones, 27% seen once. Thyroid surgery was performed in patients who had received no treatment beforehand. This TCR was recovered from a female donor with papillary thyroid cancer or a benign thyroid nodule (not recorded which). Some clones in this sample may be carry-over from other donors' samples. The chain uses TRBV20-1 and TRBJ2-3, with TRBD1 as a possible D gene (6 bases). The specimen sequenced was tumor tissue. DNA for the CDR3: TGCAGTGCTAGAGATAGGGGGAAGGGGGGCACAGATACGCAGTATTCT. This gives the protein CSARDRGKGGTDTQYS.